These T cell receptor beta chains were read from a single sample in a study of T cells in narcolepsy. TCRdb keeps only in-frame clones here, not all; method: immunoSEQ multiplex PCR. Of about 24,000 clones in the sample, 65% to 90% are singletons; the top ten hold roughly a tenth. What was sequenced was memory (CD45RA-) CD4+ T cells from blood. These receptors were obtained from a human donor in good health. Both conserved end residues are part of each CDR3. A D gene is named only where the DNA matches it firmly. Clone sizes are given selectively: once, few, many, or a class where the clone is expanded.

v_call: TRBV7-2
clone_size: .
cdr3_length: 13
d_call: .
j_call: TRBJ1-5
cdr3_nt: TGTGCCAGCAGCCCAGGGATTTCGCTGCCCCAGCATTTT
cdr3_aa: CASSPGISLPQHF

v_call: TRBV11-2
clone_size: .
cdr3_length: 14
d_call: .
j_call: TRBJ2-7
cdr3_nt: TGTGCCAGCAGCTTAGGCTTCCAGGAGTACGAGCAGTACTTC
cdr3_aa: CASSLGFQEYEQYF

v_call: TRBV5-1
clone_size: .
cdr3_length: 19
d_call: TRBD2
j_call: TRBJ2-6
cdr3_nt: TGCGCCAGCAGCTTGAGCGGACTCCCAGGGAGGGCTGGGGCCAACGTCCTGACTTTC
cdr3_aa: CASSLSGLPGRAGANVLTF

v_call: TRBV25-1
clone_size: once
cdr3_length: 13
d_call: .
j_call: TRBJ1-1
cdr3_nt: TGTGCCAGCAGGGGTTCTGGGGACACTGAAGCTTTCTTT
cdr3_aa: CASRGSGDTEAFF

v_call: TRBV5-5
clone_size: few
cdr3_length: 16
d_call: .
j_call: TRBJ2-7
cdr3_nt: TGTGCCAGCAGTCCTGGACCGGCTAGCAATCGAAACGAGCAGTACTTC
cdr3_aa: CASSPGPASNRNEQYF

v_call: TRBV10-3
clone_size: .
cdr3_length: 18
d_call: .
j_call: TRBJ1-2
cdr3_nt: TGTGCCAGCAGTCCCTTCCTACGGAGGGCAGGAGCTAACTATGGCTACACCTTC
cdr3_aa: CASSPFLRRAGANYGYTF

v_call: TRBV28
clone_size: .
cdr3_length: 15
d_call: .
j_call: TRBJ2-7
cdr3_nt: TGTGCCAGCAGTTTATGGACCGGGCAGGGAAAAGAACAGTACTTC
cdr3_aa: CASSLWTGQGKEQYF

v_call: TRBV19
clone_size: .
cdr3_length: 16
d_call: .
j_call: TRBJ1-5
cdr3_nt: TGTGCCAGTAGTATAGGTTCAATTTTGGGCAATCAGCCCCAGCATTTT
cdr3_aa: CASSIGSILGNQPQHF

v_call: TRBV28
clone_size: .
cdr3_length: 15
d_call: .
j_call: TRBJ2-3
cdr3_nt: TGTGCCAGCGTGGACAGGACTAGGGTGACAGATACGCAGTATTTT
cdr3_aa: CASVDRTRVTDTQYF

v_call: TRBV19
clone_size: .
cdr3_length: 16
d_call: TRBD2
j_call: TRBJ2-5
cdr3_nt: TGTGCCAGTAGTAGGCCTAGCGGGAGGGGGGGAGAGACCCAGTACTTC
cdr3_aa: CASSRPSGRGGETQYF

v_call: TRBV18
clone_size: .
cdr3_length: 12
d_call: .
j_call: TRBJ2-5
cdr3_nt: TGTGCCAGCTCACCGTCGGGGGAGACCCAGTACTTC
cdr3_aa: CASSPSGETQYF

v_call: TRBV6-6
clone_size: .
cdr3_length: 13
d_call: .
j_call: TRBJ2-2
cdr3_nt: TGTGCCAGCAGGGGGAAACGGACCGGGGAGCTGTTTTTT
cdr3_aa: CASRGKRTGELFF

v_call: TRBV5-5
clone_size: .
cdr3_length: 14
d_call: .
j_call: TRBJ2-4
cdr3_nt: TGTGCCAGCAGCCACATGGGGCCAAAAAACATTCAGTACTTC
cdr3_aa: CASSHMGPKNIQYF

v_call: TRBV21-1
clone_size: .
cdr3_length: 15
d_call: .
j_call: TRBJ1-4
cdr3_nt: TGTGCCAGCAGCTTCGGGCCCTCGAGATGCGAAAAACTGTTTTTT
cdr3_aa: CASSFGPSRCEKLFF

v_call: TRBV5-4
clone_size: once
cdr3_length: 17
d_call: .
j_call: TRBJ2-1
cdr3_nt: TGTGCCAGCAGCTTGGCCCTTTCCGGGAGATCCTACAATGAGCAGTTCTTC
cdr3_aa: CASSLALSGRSYNEQFF

v_call: TRBV7-2
clone_size: once
cdr3_length: 15
d_call: TRBD1
j_call: TRBJ1-5
cdr3_nt: TGTGCCAGCAGCCCCATGGGACAGGGAAACCAGCCCCAGCATTTT
cdr3_aa: CASSPMGQGNQPQHF

v_call: TRBV7-2
clone_size: .
cdr3_length: 14
d_call: .
j_call: TRBJ2-1
cdr3_nt: TGTGCCAGCTTCGACAGGAGCTCCTACAATGAGCAGTTCTTC
cdr3_aa: CASFDRSSYNEQFF

v_call: TRBV18
clone_size: once
cdr3_length: 17
d_call: TRBD2
j_call: TRBJ2-1
cdr3_nt: TGTGCCAGCTCACTAAGACCCGGGACTAGCGGCAACAATGAGCAGTTCTTC
cdr3_aa: CASSLRPGTSGNNEQFF

v_call: TRBV4-3
clone_size: .
cdr3_length: 16
d_call: .
j_call: TRBJ2-1
cdr3_nt: TGCGCCAGCAGCCAAGAGGCGACTACCGATTACAATGAGCAGTTCTTC
cdr3_aa: CASSQEATTDYNEQFF

v_call: TRBV6-5
clone_size: .
cdr3_length: 13
d_call: .
j_call: TRBJ1-1
cdr3_nt: TGTGCCAGCAGTTACGATCCGGGGGCTGAAGCTTTCTTT
cdr3_aa: CASSYDPGAEAFF

v_call: TRBV6-1
clone_size: .
cdr3_length: 13
d_call: TRBD1
j_call: TRBJ1-5
cdr3_nt: TGTGCCAGCCGGGACAGAGACAATCAGCCCCAGCATTTT
cdr3_aa: CASRDRDNQPQHF

v_call: TRBV5-6
clone_size: .
cdr3_length: 14
d_call: .
j_call: TRBJ1-5
cdr3_nt: TGTGCCAGCAGCCGGAGCCCGGAGAATCAGCCCCAGCATTTT
cdr3_aa: CASSRSPENQPQHF

v_call: TRBV29-1
clone_size: .
cdr3_length: 12
d_call: .
j_call: TRBJ1-1
cdr3_nt: TGCAGCGTCAGGCTCGGGTACACTGAAGCTTTCTTT
cdr3_aa: CSVRLGYTEAFF

v_call: TRBV2
clone_size: .
cdr3_length: 12
d_call: .
j_call: TRBJ2-7
cdr3_nt: TGTGCCAGCGAGGGGAGATCCGACGAGCAGTACTTC
cdr3_aa: CASEGRSDEQYF

v_call: TRBV6-1
clone_size: .
cdr3_length: 13
d_call: .
j_call: TRBJ1-3
cdr3_nt: TGTGCCAGCACTTTATATACTGGAAACACCATATATTTT
cdr3_aa: CASTLYTGNTIYF

v_call: TRBV5-4
clone_size: .
cdr3_length: 16
d_call: TRBD2
j_call: TRBJ2-3
cdr3_nt: TGTGCCAGCTCAAAGGGAGGGACGTCCTCCACAGATACGCAGTATTTT
cdr3_aa: CASSKGGTSSTDTQYF

v_call: TRBV30
clone_size: .
cdr3_length: 12
d_call: .
j_call: TRBJ2-1
cdr3_nt: TGTGCCTGGAGTAGAGGTCGAAATGAGCAGTTCTTC
cdr3_aa: CAWSRGRNEQFF

v_call: TRBV6-1
clone_size: .
cdr3_length: 17
d_call: .
j_call: TRBJ1-5
cdr3_nt: TGTGCCAGCAGTGGACAGAAGGAGGGGCGTAGCAATCAGCCCCAGCATTTT
cdr3_aa: CASSGQKEGRSNQPQHF

v_call: TRBV18
clone_size: few
cdr3_length: 17
d_call: .
j_call: TRBJ2-2
cdr3_nt: TGTGCCAGCTCACCACCAAAAAGCGGGCTGAACACCGGGGAGCTGTTTTTT
cdr3_aa: CASSPPKSGLNTGELFF

v_call: TRBV19
clone_size: .
cdr3_length: 13
d_call: .
j_call: TRBJ2-5
cdr3_nt: TGTGCCAGTAGTATCCAACAAACGGGGACCCAGTACTTC
cdr3_aa: CASSIQQTGTQYF

v_call: TRBV18
clone_size: .
cdr3_length: 17
d_call: .
j_call: TRBJ1-5
cdr3_nt: TGTGCCAGCTCACCGACAAACTCGGGCAGCCGCAATCAGCCCCAGCATTTT
cdr3_aa: CASSPTNSGSRNQPQHF

v_call: TRBV29-1
clone_size: .
cdr3_length: 14
d_call: TRBD1
j_call: TRBJ1-2
cdr3_nt: TGCAGCGTTCTTGTTCACAGGGGGGAAGATGGCTACACCTTC
cdr3_aa: CSVLVHRGEDGYTF

v_call: TRBV25-1
clone_size: .
cdr3_length: 17
d_call: TRBD1
j_call: TRBJ2-3
cdr3_nt: TGTGCCAGCAGATCCAACCGACAGGGGCAAACCACAGATACGCAGTATTTT
cdr3_aa: CASRSNRQGQTTDTQYF

v_call: TRBV5-1
clone_size: .
cdr3_length: 14
d_call: TRBD2
j_call: TRBJ2-5
cdr3_nt: TGCGCCAGCAGACTTCAGCCTAGCGGAGAGACCCAGTACTTC
cdr3_aa: CASRLQPSGETQYF

v_call: TRBV6-5
clone_size: .
cdr3_length: 14
d_call: TRBD2
j_call: TRBJ2-3
cdr3_nt: TGTGCCAGCAGTCGGGGGACTAGCGGGAGGGCCATGGATTTT
cdr3_aa: CASSRGTSGRAMDF

v_call: TRBV5-6
clone_size: .
cdr3_length: 16
d_call: TRBD1
j_call: TRBJ1-5
cdr3_nt: TGTGCCAGCAGCTTCAGGGGGCCGCATAGCAATCAGCCCCAGCATTTT
cdr3_aa: CASSFRGPHSNQPQHF

v_call: TRBV11-3
clone_size: once
cdr3_length: 17
d_call: .
j_call: TRBJ2-2
cdr3_nt: TGTGCCAGCAGCTCTCGAGACTGGCGATCGAACACCGGGGAGCTGTTTTTT
cdr3_aa: CASSSRDWRSNTGELFF

v_call: TRBV11-3
clone_size: .
cdr3_length: 16
d_call: .
j_call: TRBJ2-1
cdr3_nt: TGTGCCAGCAGCCCGGGACTTACTCTCTCCTACAATGAGCAGTTCTTC
cdr3_aa: CASSPGLTLSYNEQFF

v_call: TRBV6-4
clone_size: once
cdr3_length: 15
d_call: TRBD1
j_call: TRBJ2-2
cdr3_nt: TGTGCCAGCAGTGACGGGACAGCGAACACCGGGGAGCTGTTTTTT
cdr3_aa: CASSDGTANTGELFF

v_call: TRBV28
clone_size: .
cdr3_length: 14
d_call: .
j_call: TRBJ2-7
cdr3_nt: TGTGCCAGCAGTTCCGGGACTCCCCCCTACGAGCAGTACTTC
cdr3_aa: CASSSGTPPYEQYF

v_call: TRBV27
clone_size: few
cdr3_length: 13
d_call: .
j_call: TRBJ2-5
cdr3_nt: TGTGCCAGCAGTTTAACGCAGGGAGAGACCCAGTACTTC
cdr3_aa: CASSLTQGETQYF

v_call: TRBV5-4
clone_size: .
cdr3_length: 15
d_call: .
j_call: TRBJ2-2
cdr3_nt: TGTGCCAGCAGCCCCCCTGGTATGAACACCGGGGAGCTGTTTTTT
cdr3_aa: CASSPPGMNTGELFF

v_call: TRBV27
clone_size: .
cdr3_length: 16
d_call: .
j_call: TRBJ1-3
cdr3_nt: TGTGCCAGCAGTTTTTCAGGGGATCCTTCTGGAAACACCATATATTTT
cdr3_aa: CASSFSGDPSGNTIYF

v_call: TRBV6-5
clone_size: .
cdr3_length: 14
d_call: .
j_call: TRBJ2-7
cdr3_nt: TGTGCCAGCAGTTATGGGCAGGGAGCGGGCGAGCAGTACTTC
cdr3_aa: CASSYGQGAGEQYF

v_call: TRBV5-4
clone_size: .
cdr3_length: 17
d_call: TRBD2
j_call: TRBJ2-3
cdr3_nt: TGTGCCAGCAGAAGTATAATGGGGACTAGCGGCACAGATACGCAGTATTTT
cdr3_aa: CASRSIMGTSGTDTQYF

v_call: TRBV25-1
clone_size: .
cdr3_length: 15
d_call: .
j_call: TRBJ1-2
cdr3_nt: TGTGCCAGCAGCCCCGCTTCGGCGGCTAACTATGGCTACACCTTC
cdr3_aa: CASSPASAANYGYTF

v_call: TRBV20-1
clone_size: .
cdr3_length: 11
d_call: .
j_call: TRBJ2-5
cdr3_nt: TGCAGTGCTCCTTCCACCCAGACCCAGTACTTC
cdr3_aa: CSAPSTQTQYF